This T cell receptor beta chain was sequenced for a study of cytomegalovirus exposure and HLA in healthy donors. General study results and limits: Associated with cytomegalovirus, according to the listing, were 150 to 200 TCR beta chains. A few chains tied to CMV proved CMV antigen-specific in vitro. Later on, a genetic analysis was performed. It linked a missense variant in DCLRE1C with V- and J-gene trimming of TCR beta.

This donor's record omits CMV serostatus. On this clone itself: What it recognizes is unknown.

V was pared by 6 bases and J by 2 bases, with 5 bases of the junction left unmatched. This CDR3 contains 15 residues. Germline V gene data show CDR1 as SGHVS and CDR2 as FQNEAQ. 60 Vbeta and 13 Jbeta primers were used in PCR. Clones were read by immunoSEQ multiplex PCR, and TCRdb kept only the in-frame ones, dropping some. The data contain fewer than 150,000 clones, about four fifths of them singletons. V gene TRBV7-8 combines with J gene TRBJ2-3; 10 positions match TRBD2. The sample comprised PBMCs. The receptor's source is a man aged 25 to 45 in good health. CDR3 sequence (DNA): TGTGCCAGCAGGGCTAGCGGGAGTGACACAGATACGCAGTATTTT. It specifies CASRASGSDTDTQYF.